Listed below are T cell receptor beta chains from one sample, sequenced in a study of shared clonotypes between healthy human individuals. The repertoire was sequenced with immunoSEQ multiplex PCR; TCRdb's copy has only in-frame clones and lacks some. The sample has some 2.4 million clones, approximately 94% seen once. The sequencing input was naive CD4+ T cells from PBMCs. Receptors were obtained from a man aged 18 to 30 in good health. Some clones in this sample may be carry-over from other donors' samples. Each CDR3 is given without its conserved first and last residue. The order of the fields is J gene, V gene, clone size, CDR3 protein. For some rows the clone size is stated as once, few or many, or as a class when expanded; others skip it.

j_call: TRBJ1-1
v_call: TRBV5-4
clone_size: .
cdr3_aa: ASSLVDRSPTEAF

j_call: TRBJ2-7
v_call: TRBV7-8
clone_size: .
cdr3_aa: ASSLAPEREAPYEQY

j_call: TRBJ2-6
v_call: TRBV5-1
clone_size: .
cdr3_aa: ASSPGQSGANVLT

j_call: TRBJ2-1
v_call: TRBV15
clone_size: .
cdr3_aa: ATSSRIDPGKERF

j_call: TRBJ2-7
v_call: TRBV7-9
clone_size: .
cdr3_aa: ASSSTDRVGSYEQY

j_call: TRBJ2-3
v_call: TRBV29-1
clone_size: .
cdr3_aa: SVERTRSTDTQY

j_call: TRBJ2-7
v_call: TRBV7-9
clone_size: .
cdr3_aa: ASSSPGQRTYEQY

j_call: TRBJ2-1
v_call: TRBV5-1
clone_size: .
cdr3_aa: ASSLGLVEGDEQF

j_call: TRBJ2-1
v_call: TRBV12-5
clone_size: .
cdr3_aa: ASGLGPLAEGGNEQF

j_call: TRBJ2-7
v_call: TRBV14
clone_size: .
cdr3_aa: ASSQYRDTLYEQY

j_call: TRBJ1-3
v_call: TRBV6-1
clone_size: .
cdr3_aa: ASSDTGHSGNTIY

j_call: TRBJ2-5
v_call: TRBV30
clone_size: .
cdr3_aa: AWSYGTGGRETQY

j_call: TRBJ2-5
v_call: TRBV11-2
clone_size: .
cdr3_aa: ASNPGKREGRQETQY

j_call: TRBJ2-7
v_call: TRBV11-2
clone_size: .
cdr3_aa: ASSPRVGPYEQY

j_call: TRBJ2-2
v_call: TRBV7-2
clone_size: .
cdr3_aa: ASSFERARGTGELF

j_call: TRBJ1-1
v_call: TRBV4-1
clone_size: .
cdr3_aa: ASSQHGWAF

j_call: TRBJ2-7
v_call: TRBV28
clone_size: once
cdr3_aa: ASSFSGGLSYEQY

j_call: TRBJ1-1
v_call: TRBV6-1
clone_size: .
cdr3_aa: ASLRGPEGTEAF

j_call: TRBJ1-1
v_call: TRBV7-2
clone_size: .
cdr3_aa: ASSLNLHRNEAF

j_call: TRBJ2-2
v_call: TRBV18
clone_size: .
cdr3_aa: ASSNRDLHGELF

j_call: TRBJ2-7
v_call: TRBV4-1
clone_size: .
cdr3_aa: ASSQDLGQGYEQY

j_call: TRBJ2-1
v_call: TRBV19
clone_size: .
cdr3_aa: ASSIREGPRRPNEQF

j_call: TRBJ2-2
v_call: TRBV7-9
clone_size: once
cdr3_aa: ASSLDRLGGELF

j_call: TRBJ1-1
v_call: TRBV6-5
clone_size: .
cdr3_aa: ASSYRAVGNTEAF

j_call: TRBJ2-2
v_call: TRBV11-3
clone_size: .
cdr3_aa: ASSLDGTGPGELF

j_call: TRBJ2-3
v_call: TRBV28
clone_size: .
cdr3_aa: ASSSPGLVADTQY

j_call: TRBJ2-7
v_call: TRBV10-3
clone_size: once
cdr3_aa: AISAGAAKSYEQY

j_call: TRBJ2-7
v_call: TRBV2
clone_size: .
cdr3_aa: ASSPSGSTHEQY

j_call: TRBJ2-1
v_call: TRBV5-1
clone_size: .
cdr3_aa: ASSPPGLGGYNEQF

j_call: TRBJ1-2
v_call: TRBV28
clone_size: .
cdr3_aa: ASGGIGASGGYT

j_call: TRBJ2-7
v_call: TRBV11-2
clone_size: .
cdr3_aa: ASSSSSTDSKSVEQY

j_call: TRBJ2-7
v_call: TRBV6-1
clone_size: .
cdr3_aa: ASSATGVSEQY

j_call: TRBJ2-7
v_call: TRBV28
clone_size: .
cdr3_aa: ASSTASGSYEQY

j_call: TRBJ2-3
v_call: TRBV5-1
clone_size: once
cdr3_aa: ASSLFAGGGTDTQY

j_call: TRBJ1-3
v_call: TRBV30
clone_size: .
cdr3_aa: AWSGGQGDLSGNTIY

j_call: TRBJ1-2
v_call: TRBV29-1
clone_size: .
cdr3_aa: SAEGYT

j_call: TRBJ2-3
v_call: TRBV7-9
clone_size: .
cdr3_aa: ASSLGWTDGTDTQY

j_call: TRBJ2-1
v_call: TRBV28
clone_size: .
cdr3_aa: ASSLMRVRNSYNEQF

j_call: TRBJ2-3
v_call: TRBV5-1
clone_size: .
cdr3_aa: ASSLQGDTQY

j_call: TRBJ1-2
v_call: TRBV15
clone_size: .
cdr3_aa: ATSPGGQGGIYGYT

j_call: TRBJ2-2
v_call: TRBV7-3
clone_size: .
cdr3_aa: ASSQGGPGELF

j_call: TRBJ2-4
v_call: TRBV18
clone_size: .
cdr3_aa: ASSPGTVGNIQY

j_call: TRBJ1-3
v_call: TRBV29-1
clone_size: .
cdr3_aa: SVGAISGNTIY

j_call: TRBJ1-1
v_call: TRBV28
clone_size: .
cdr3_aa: ASRGAGRNTEAF

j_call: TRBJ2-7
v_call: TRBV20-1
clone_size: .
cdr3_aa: SAGTTYEQY

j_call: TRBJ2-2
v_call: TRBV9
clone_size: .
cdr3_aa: ASRSDAAGELF

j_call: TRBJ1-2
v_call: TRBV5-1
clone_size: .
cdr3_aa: ASSSDGTYGYT